These 28 T cell receptor beta chains were all obtained from the same sample, sequenced in a study of shared clonotypes between healthy human individuals. The data were produced by immunoSEQ multiplex PCR, yet TCRdb's version contains in-frame clones alone and is incomplete. The table lists 2 million to 2.5 million clones, 85% to 95% of them singletons, with 0.3% to 0.45% in the top ten. Input material: naive CD4+ T cells from PBMCs. Specified subset: CD45RA+ positively selected. These receptors all stem from a man aged 18-30 years in good health. Some clones in this sample may be carry-over from other donors' samples.

The gene calls are TRBV18 and TRBJ2-5, with a tentative D call TRBD1 (5 bases). The germline gives CDR1 KGHSH, CDR2 LQKENI. There are 18 residues in the CDR3. Between the trimmed V and J ends, which lost 2 bases and 6 bases, there was a span of 25 bases. DNA for the CDR3: TGTGCCAGCTCACCAGTCGTTGCAAGGGGCGACCCCATGAAGACCCAGTACTTC. This translates into CASSPVVARGDPMKTQYF.

The V call is TRBV6-5, the J call TRBJ2-1, with unresolved D. This CDR3 region has 12 residues. Germline assignment: CDR1 MNHEY and CDR2 SVGAGI. The ends were cut back, 4 bases at V and 10 bases at J, with 11 bases in the middle. CDR3 DNA sequence: TGTGCCAGCAGTTCGCTCCGGGCGGAGCAGTTCTTC. It codes for CASSSLRAEQFF.

The chain employs TRBV5-1 and TRBJ1-4; D gene ambiguous. The CDR3 runs to 13 residues. Trimming cost V 5 bases and J 4 bases, with 9 bases left between them. Germline values: CDR1 SGHRS, CDR2 YFSETQ. This CDR3 reads CASRRDYNEKLFF. CDR3 coding DNA: TGCGCCAGCAGACGGGATTATAATGAAAAACTGTTTTTT.

This sequence joins TRBV2 and TRBJ1-1; D might be TRBD1 (6 bases). V was pared by 8 bases and J by 0 bases, with 16 bases between. CDR1 and CDR2 (germline): SNHLY, FYNNEI. The CDR3 spans 15 residues. CDR3 residues: CASGGSGVVNTEAFF. DNA for the CDR3: TGTGCCAGCGGGGGCAGTGGGGTGGTGAACACTGAAGCTTTCTTT.

J is TRBJ2-3 and V is TRBV5-5; D is ambiguous. Trimming stripped 1 base from V and 4 bases from J, with 4 bases between. Germline CDR1 is SGHKS and CDR2 is YYEKEE (reference sequence). The CDR3 is 12 residues long. In DNA form, the CDR3 reads TGTGCCAGCAGCTTGCACCCAGATACGCAGTATTTT. This encodes CASSLHPDTQYF.

V and J are TRBV9 and TRBJ1-2; TRBD1 matches 9 bases. This CDR3 is built from 15 residues. Germline V CDR1 and CDR2: SGDLS, YYNGEE. With V trimmed by 3 bases and J by 4 bases, 7 bases remained unmatched. The CDR3 DNA reads as TGTGCCAGCAGCGCACACAGGGGGCGAGGCTATGGCTACACCTTC. Translation gives CASSAHRGRGYGYTF.

The chain combines TRBV4-2 with TRBJ2-5; no definite D call. The CDR3 has 13 residues. From germline, CDR1 is LGHNA and CDR2 YNFKEQ. The germline V and J ends were trimmed by 10 bases and 2 bases, with 14 bases remaining between them. DNA of the CDR3: TGTGCCACTACATTATCCGGGCAAGAGACCCAGTACTTC. Its translation is CATTLSGQETQYF.

The chain is built from TRBV6-1 and TRBJ2-7; 10 bases fit TRBD2. The V gene end was trimmed by 1 base and the J gene end by 4 bases; junction bases not matched to a gene: 10. The CDR3 loop spans 17 amino acids. Germline V gene sequence: CDR1 MNHNS, CDR2 SASEGT. CDR3 DNA sequence: TGTGCCAGCAGTGAAGTAAGTGGCCCTAGCGGGAGTTACGAGCAGTACTTC. Its translation: CASSEVSGPSGSYEQYF.

J is TRBJ1-3 and V is TRBV7-2; a weak D match, TRBD1 (6 bases). The CDR3 totals 15 residues. CDR1 is SGHTA and CDR2 is FQGNSA in the germline V gene. Trimming took off 5 bases at V and 4 bases at J, with 15 bases between the two ends. In DNA, the CDR3 is TGTGCCAGCAGCCCGACAGGACCTCTAGGAAACACCATATATTTT. This gives the protein CASSPTGPLGNTIYF.

J is TRBJ2-5 and V is TRBV30, with TRBD2 identical over 16 bases. The CDR3 spans 17 residues. J was trimmed by 4 bases and V by 1 base; bases with no gene match: 6. CDR1 GTSNPN and CDR2 SVGIG come from the germline V gene (reference sequence). The chain's CDR3 is CAWSAGTSGRAGETQYF. CDR3 DNA sequence: TGTGCCTGGAGTGCCGGGACTAGCGGGAGGGCCGGAGAGACCCAGTACTTC.

In regard to this clone: Within the sample, other DNA sequences also encode this same CDR3. This chain uses TRBV6-1 with TRBJ1-2; D is ambiguous. The CDR3 runs 13 residues. The ends were cut back, 4 bases at V and 0 bases at J, with 6 bases in the middle. The germline CDR1 and CDR2 sequences are MNHNS and SASEGT. CDR3 nucleotides: TGTGCCAGCAGTGTCGGGGCTAACTATGGCTACACCTTC. It yields the protein CASSVGANYGYTF.

The chain is built from TRBV5-1 and TRBJ2-2; D not certain. The CDR3 is 15 residues long. In germline, CDR1 is SGHRS, CDR2 YFSETQ. Trimming took 0 bases from V and 6 from J, leaving 12 bases between them. As DNA, the CDR3 is TGCGCCAGCAGCTTGGAGGCTAGAGAGTCCGGGGAGCTGTTTTTT. Its protein product is CASSLEARESGELFF.

V usage is TRBV2 and J usage is TRBJ2-7, with D possibly TRBD1 on 6 matching bases. The V and J ends lost 9 bases and 8 bases respectively, with 26 bases between them. The CDR3 is 15 amino acids. Germline-derived CDR1 and CDR2 are SNHLY and FYNNEI. CDR3 sequence reads: CASSVLGQATSQQYF. The CDR3 nucleotides read TGTGCCAGTTCCGTACTGGGACAAGCTACGAGTCAGCAGTACTTC.

The CDR3 region is CAWSFQGKAEQYF. CDR3 sequence (DNA): TGTGCCTGGAGTTTTCAGGGCAAGGCCGAGCAGTACTTC. The chain uses TRBV30 and TRBJ2-7, with a tentative D call TRBD1 (5 bases). Germline CDR1 and CDR2: GTSNPN and SVGIG (reference sequence). Trimming removed 2 bases from V and 6 bases from J, with 14 bases in between. CDR3 size: 13 residues.

This chain links TRBV7-9 with TRBJ1-4; 7 nucleotides agree with TRBD1. The germline CDR1 and CDR2 sequences are SEHNR and FQNEAQ (reference sequence). This CDR3 comprises 14 residues. V dropped 2 bases and J dropped 8; count of bases not matched to a gene: 5. CDR3 protein: CASSLTTGREKLFF. CDR3 DNA: TGTGCCAGCAGCTTAACGACAGGGCGCGAAAAACTGTTTTTT.

The chain couples TRBV6-5 to TRBJ1-5; no clear D. CDR1 is MNHEY and CDR2 is SVGAGI in the germline V gene. The V and J ends lost 4 bases and 4 bases respectively, with 14 bases between them. There are 15 residues in the CDR3. The CDR3 spells CASSSRKGLNQPQHF. The CDR3 DNA sequence: TGTGCCAGCAGTTCCCGGAAGGGATTAAATCAGCCCCAGCATTTT.

The chain recombines TRBV6-1 with TRBJ1-2, with D unresolved. V was trimmed by 7 bases and J by 4 bases, leaving 19 bases between them. The CDR3 contains 15 residues. Germline-derived CDR1 and CDR2 are MNHNS and SASEGT. The CDR3 loop reads CASNPLFRPFYGYTF. The DNA of the CDR3 is TGTGCCAGCAATCCTTTATTCCGGCCCTTCTATGGCTACACCTTC.

On this clone: Distinct nucleotide sequences in the sample also encode this CDR3. V and J are TRBV28 and TRBJ1-1; tentative D call: TRBD1 (5 bases). Germline V gene sequence: CDR1 MDHEN, CDR2 SYDVKM. This CDR3 is built from 14 residues. Trimming took off 2 bases at V and 4 bases at J, with 11 bases between the two ends. In DNA form, the CDR3 reads TGTGCCAGCAGTTTAGGAGGGGTCGGCACTGAAGCTTTCTTT. This gives the protein CASSLGGVGTEAFF.

The chain combines TRBV11-3 with TRBJ2-2, with TRBD1 matching 7 bases. The CDR3 extends over 16 amino acids. V was pared by 3 bases and J by 1 base, with 5 bases of the junction left unmatched. The germline CDR1 and CDR2 sequences are SGHNT and YENEEA. The CDR3 DNA sequence: TGTGCCAGCAGCTTCAGGGACAGCTTGAACACCGGGGAGCTGTTTTTT. It specifies CASSFRDSLNTGELFF.

To note about this clone: At the DNA level, this CDR3 is encoded by other sequences in the same sample as well. This chain joins TRBV5-1 and TRBJ2-1, with TRBD2 as a possible D gene (6 bases). Germline V gene sequence: CDR1 SGHRS, CDR2 YFSETQ. The length of the CDR3 is 11 residues. The V end lost 2 bases, the J end lost 9 bases, and 6 bases lay between the germline ends. CDR3 in amino acids: CASSFGGEQFF. CDR3 in DNA: TGCGCCAGCAGCTTCGGGGGTGAGCAGTTCTTC.

The chain uses TRBV7-3 and TRBJ2-3; 13 bases match TRBD2. The CDR3 runs to 18 residues. The junction had 9 bases not matched to a gene; V was cut back by 5 bases and J by 1 base. The germline V gene encodes CDR1 SGHTA and CDR2 FQGTGA. The CDR3 sequence is CASSPRGLAGDRTDTQYF. The CDR3 nucleotides read TGTGCCAGCAGCCCGAGAGGACTAGCGGGAGATCGCACAGATACGCAGTATTTT. The full variable domain, with the rest looked up from reference TRBV7-3 and TRBJ2-3, is GAGVSQTPSNKVTEKGKYVELRCDPISGHTALYWYRQSLGQGPEFLIYFQGTGAADDSGLPNDRFFAVRPEGSVSTLKIQRTERGDSAVYLCASSPRGLAGDRTDTQYFGPGTRLTVL.

The J gene is TRBJ2-6, the V gene TRBV6-1, with a possible D match to TRBD2 (5 bases). V lost 3 bases and J lost 0, with 12 bases in between. CDR3 size: 17 residues. In germline, CDR1 is MNHNS, CDR2 SASEGT. The CDR3 reads CASSDLIGGSGANVLTF. The DNA for the CDR3 is TGTGCCAGCAGTGACCTCATTGGAGGCTCTGGGGCCAACGTCCTGACTTTC.

The gene calls are TRBV10-1 and TRBJ2-2, with a weak D call TRBD1 (5 bases). Deletions cut 4 bases from V and 1 base from J, with 7 bases between. The CDR3 contains 14 residues. The germline gives CDR1 WNHNN, CDR2 SYGVQD (reference sequence). The CDR3 DNA follows: TGCGCCAGCAGTGTTAGGGGGAACACCGGGGAGCTGTTTTTT. Amino acids: CASSVRGNTGELFF.

V and J are TRBV5-5 and TRBJ1-1; D uncertain. CDR3 length equals 14 residues. The ends were cut back, 4 bases at V and 0 bases at J, with 10 bases in the middle. From germline, CDR1 is SGHKS and CDR2 YYEKEE (reference sequence). CDR3 protein: CASSLLPVNTEAFF. The CDR3 DNA is TGTGCCAGCAGCCTATTACCAGTGAACACTGAAGCTTTCTTT. Full variable domain (missing parts from reference TRBV5-5 and TRBJ1-1): DAGVTQSPTHLIKTRGQQVTLRCSPISGHKSVSWYQQVLGQGPQFIFQYYEKEERGRGNFPDRFSARQFPNYSSELNVNALLLGDSALYLCASSLLPVNTEAFFGQGTRLTVV.

This clone was counted once. The rearrangement joins TRBV15 to TRBJ1-1, with 8 bases aligning to TRBD1. V gave up 0 bases and J gave up 9 bases; unmatched junction bases: 9. Germline V CDR1 and CDR2: LNHNV, YYDKDF (reference sequence). The CDR3 has 15 residues. CDR3 in amino acids: CATSRDQAGGRQAFF. Written as DNA, the CDR3 is TGTGCCACCAGCAGAGATCAAGCAGGGGGCCGTCAAGCTTTCTTT.

The J gene is TRBJ2-6, the V gene TRBV5-1; D unresolved. The germline V gene has CDR1 SGHRS and CDR2 YFSETQ. V gave up 2 bases and J gave up 0 bases, with 6 bases separating them. The CDR3 loop spans 15 amino acids. In DNA form, the CDR3 reads TGCGCCAGCAGCTTTAGCTCCTCTGGGGCCAACGTCCTGACTTTC. This codes for CASSFSSSGANVLTF.

V and J are TRBV7-8 and TRBJ2-1; TRBD2 matches at 11 bases. The CDR3 totals 16 residues. Germline V CDR1 and CDR2: SGHVS, FQNEAQ. Trimming removed 7 bases from V and 4 bases from J; junction bases left unmatched: 9. CDR3 sequence (DNA): TGTGCCAGCACCTCCTTAGCGGGAGGGGGGTACAATGAGCAGTTCTTC. It codes for CASTSLAGGGYNEQFF.

The rearrangement links TRBV5-1 to TRBJ2-2, with D unresolved. Germline values: CDR1 SGHRS, CDR2 YFSETQ. There are 15 residues in the CDR3. V lost 2 bases, J lost 3 bases, and 11 bases lay in between. The CDR3 DNA is TGCGCCAGCAGCTTTAAGGGCTCAGACACCGGGGAGCTGTTTTTT. This gives the protein CASSFKGSDTGELFF.